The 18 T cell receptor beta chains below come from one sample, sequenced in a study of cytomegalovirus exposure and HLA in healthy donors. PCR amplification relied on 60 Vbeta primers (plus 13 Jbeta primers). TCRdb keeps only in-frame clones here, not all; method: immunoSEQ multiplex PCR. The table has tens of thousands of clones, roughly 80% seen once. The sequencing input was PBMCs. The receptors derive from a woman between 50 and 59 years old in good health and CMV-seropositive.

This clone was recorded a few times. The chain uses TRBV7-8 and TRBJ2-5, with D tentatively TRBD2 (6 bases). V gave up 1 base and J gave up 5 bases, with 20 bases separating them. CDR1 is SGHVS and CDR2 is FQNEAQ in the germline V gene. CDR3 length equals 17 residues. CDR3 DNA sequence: TGTGCCAGCAGCTTAGTCCCTTGGGCGGGACGGGTGGAGACCCAGTACTTC. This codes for CASSLVPWAGRVETQYF.

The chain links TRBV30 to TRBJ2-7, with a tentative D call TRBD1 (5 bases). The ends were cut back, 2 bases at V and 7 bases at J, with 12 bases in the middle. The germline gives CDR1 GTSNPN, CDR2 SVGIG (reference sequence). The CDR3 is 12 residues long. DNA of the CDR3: TGTGCCTGGAGTAAGAAGGGGTGGGAGCAGTACTTC. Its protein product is CAWSKKGWEQYF. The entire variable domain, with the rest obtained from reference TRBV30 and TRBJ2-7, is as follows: SQTIHQWPATLVQPVGSPLSLECTVEGTSNPNLYWYRQAAGRGLQLLFYSVGIGQISSEVPQNLSASRPQDRQFILSSKKLLLSDSGFYLCAWSKKGWEQYFGPGTRLTVT.

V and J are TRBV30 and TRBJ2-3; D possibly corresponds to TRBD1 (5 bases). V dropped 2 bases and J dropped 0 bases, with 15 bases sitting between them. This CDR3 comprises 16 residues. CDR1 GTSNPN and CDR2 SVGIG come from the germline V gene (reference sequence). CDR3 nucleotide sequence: TGTGCCTGGAGTTCAAATACAGGCTCTAGCACAGATACGCAGTATTTT. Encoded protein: CAWSSNTGSSTDTQYF.

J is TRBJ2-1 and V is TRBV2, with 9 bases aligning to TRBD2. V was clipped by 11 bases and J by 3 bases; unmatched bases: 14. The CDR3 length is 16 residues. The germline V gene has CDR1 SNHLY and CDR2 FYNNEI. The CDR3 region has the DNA TGTGCCGGGGGAACTAGCGGGTTCCCAATCTACAATGAGCAGTTCTTC. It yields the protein CAGGTSGFPIYNEQFF. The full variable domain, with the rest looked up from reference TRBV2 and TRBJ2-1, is EPEVTQTPSHQVTQMGQEVILRCVPISNHLYFYWYRQILGQKVEFLVSFYNNEISEKSEIFDDQFSVERPDGSNFTLKIRSTKLEDSAMYFCAGGTSGFPIYNEQFFGPGTRLTVL.

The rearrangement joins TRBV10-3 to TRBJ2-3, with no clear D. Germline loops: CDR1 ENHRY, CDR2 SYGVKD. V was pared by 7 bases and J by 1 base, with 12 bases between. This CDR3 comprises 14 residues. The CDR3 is CAITLAARTDTQYF. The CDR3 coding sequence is TGTGCCATCACCTTAGCAGCGCGCACAGATACGCAGTATTTT.

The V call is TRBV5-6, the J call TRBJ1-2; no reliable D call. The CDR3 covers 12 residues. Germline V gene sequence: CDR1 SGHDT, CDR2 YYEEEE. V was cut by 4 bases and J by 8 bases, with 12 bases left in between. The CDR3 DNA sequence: TGTGCCAGCAGCCTTGGACTGGGCGGCTACACCTTC. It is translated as CASSLGLGGYTF. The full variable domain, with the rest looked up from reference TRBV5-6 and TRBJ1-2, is DAGVTQSPTHLIKTRGQQVTLRCSPKSGHDTVSWYQQALGQGPQFIFQYYEEEERQRGNFPDRFSGHQFPNYSSELNVNALLLGDSALYLCASSLGLGGYTFGSGTRLTVV.

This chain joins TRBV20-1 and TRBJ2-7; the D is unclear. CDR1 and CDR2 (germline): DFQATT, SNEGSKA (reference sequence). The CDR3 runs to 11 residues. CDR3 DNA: TGCAGCTTAGAACGATACTCCGAGCAGTACTTC. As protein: CSLERYSEQYF.

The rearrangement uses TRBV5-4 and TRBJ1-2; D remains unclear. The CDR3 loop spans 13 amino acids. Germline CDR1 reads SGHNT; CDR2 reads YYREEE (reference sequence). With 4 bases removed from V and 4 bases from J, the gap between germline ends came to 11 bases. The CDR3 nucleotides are TGTGCCAGCAGCATCGCCGGGTTCTATGGCTACACCTTC. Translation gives CASSIAGFYGYTF.

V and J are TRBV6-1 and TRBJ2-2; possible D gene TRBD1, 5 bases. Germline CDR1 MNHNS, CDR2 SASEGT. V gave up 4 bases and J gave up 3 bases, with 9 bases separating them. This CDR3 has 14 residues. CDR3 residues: CASSGQLYTGELFF. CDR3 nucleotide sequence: TGTGCCAGCAGTGGACAGCTATACACCGGGGAGCTGTTTTTT.

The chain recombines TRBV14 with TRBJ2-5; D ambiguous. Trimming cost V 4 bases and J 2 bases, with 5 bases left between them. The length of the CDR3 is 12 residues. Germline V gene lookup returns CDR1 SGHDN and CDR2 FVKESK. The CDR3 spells CASSRAQETQYF. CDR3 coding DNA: TGTGCCAGCAGCCGAGCTCAAGAGACCCAGTACTTC. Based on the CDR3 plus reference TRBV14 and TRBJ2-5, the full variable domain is EAGVTQFPSHSVIEKGQTVTLRCDPISGHDNLYWYRRVMGKEIKFLLHFVKESKQDESGMPNNRFLAERTGGTYSTLKVQPAELEDSGVYFCASSRAQETQYFGPGTRLLVL.

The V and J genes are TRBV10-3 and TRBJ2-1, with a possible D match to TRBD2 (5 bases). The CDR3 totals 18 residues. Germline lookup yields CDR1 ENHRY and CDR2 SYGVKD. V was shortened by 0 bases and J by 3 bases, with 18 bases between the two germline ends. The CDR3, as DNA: TGTGCCATCAGTGAGTCGAATGTCTGGCGGGCGCTCTACAATGAGCAGTTCTTC. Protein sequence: CAISESNVWRALYNEQFF.

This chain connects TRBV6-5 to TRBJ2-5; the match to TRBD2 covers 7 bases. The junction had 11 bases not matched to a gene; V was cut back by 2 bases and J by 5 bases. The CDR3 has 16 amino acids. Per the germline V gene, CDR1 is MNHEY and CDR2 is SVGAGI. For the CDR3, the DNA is TGTGCCAGCAGTTACGGCGGCGGGAGTCGAACCGAGACCCAGTACTTC. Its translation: CASSYGGGSRTETQYF.

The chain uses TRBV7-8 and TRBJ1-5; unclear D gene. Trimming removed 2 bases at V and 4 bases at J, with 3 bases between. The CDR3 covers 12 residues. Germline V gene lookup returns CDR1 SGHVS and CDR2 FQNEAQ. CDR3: CASSLPNQPQHF. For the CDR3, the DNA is TGTGCCAGCAGCTTACCGAATCAGCCCCAGCATTTT.

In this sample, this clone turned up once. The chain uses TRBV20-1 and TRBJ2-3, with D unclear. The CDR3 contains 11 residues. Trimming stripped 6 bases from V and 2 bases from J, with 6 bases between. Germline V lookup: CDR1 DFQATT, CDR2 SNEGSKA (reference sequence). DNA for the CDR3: TGCAGTGCGGCCTTCACAGATACGCAGTATTTT. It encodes CSAAFTDTQYF.

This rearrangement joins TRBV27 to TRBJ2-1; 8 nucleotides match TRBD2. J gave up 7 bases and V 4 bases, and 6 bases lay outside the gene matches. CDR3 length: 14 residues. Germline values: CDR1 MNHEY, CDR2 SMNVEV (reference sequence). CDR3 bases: TGTGCCAGCAGTTCCCGGGAGGGCAGAAATGAGCAGTTCTTC. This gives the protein CASSSREGRNEQFF.

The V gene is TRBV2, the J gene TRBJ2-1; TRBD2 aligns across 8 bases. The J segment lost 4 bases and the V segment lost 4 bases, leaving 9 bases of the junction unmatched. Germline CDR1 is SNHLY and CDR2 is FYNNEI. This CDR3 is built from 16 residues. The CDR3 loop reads CASSAQVPSGYNEQFF. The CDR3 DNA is TGTGCCAGCAGTGCCCAGGTGCCTAGCGGGTACAATGAGCAGTTCTTC.

The CDR3 protein is CASSPDREVYGYTF. Here the CDR3 DNA reads TGTGCCAGCAGCCCCGACAGGGAGGTCTATGGCTACACCTTC. The rearrangement links TRBV5-5 to TRBJ1-2, with 7 nucleotides matching TRBD1. The V gene end was trimmed by 4 bases and the J gene end by 4 bases; junction bases not matched to a gene: 7. Germline lookup yields CDR1 SGHKS and CDR2 YYEKEE (reference sequence). This CDR3 spans 14 amino acids.

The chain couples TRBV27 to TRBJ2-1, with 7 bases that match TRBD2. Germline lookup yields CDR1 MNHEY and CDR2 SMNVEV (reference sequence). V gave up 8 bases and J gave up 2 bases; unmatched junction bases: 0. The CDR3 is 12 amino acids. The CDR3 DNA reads TGTGCCAGCGCGGGGGCCTACAATGAGCAGTTCTTC. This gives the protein CASAGAYNEQFF.